A single T cell receptor beta chain is shown here with its context. Its antigen is unknown. No much larger clone exists at a distance of one base, and base qualities are not known. The data derive from a study of blood T cell repertoires in COVID-19 (dated by TCRdb to 2019 to 2021). With respect to the entire study: Samples from collaborators originated in the United States, Italy and Spain and spanned both the acute and convalescent phases of COVID-19. The prospective study material was composed of cDNA or gDNA derived from T cells, B-cell-depleted T cells, or PBMCs. Deeply sampled blood TCRbeta repertoires from subjects exposed to, actively infected with, or recovered from COVID-19 were included in the dataset. The repertoires were released in a freely available public database meant as a resource for research on the immune response to SARS-CoV-2. Samples came from the ongoing ImmuneRACE study (first 160 participants) plus 1,254 subjects from 6 global collaborators. Sample metadata almost always included a de-identified subject ID, COVID-19 status, age in years and sex. Where available, HLA class I and class II types were taken from metadata supplied by the sample provider and were not determined by assay-based typing. Points the paper makes about the study in general: Clinical and demographic metadata were provided uncurated, with the amount varying by source and participant.

Participants in the prospective study were aged roughly 18 to 90 years, lived in some 24 United States geographic areas, and enrolled through a virtual design. To assign participants to cohorts, the prospective study relied on clinical history that participants themselves reported in a screening survey and a study questionnaire. Exposed participants had been in contact, within 2 weeks of entering the study, with a person who had a PCR-confirmed or clinician-diagnosed case of COVID-19. In the prospective study, mobile phlebotomists collected whole blood, serum and a nasopharyngeal or oropharyngeal swab from each participant. Additional blood draws and questionnaires over a roughly two-month period could optionally be provided by prospective study participants. Before DNA extraction, blood samples from the prospective study were shipped at room temperature or frozen. TCRbeta CDR3 regions were amplified from genomic DNA using the immunoSEQ Assay, a bias-controlled multiplex PCR. Regarding the original processing steps: The number of nucleated cells in each sample was estimated from the amplification of reference gene primers within the assay. To quantify the absolute abundance of each unique TCRbeta CDR3 rearrangement, sequence reads were collapsed and filtered. Productive Simpson clonality was computed per sample as the square root of Simpson's diversity index over productive rearrangements. This immuneACCESS table, as held by TCRdb, lists in-frame sequences with V and J called but not all clones. Of the missing ones, under half trace to an unresolved V gene in checked studies; the others have no known cause. That table supplies the V and J calls and clone size; D and trimming were determined from the DNA. In all, the sample holds about 320,000 clones, and 85% of those were seen once. The ten largest clones add up to around 2% of the sample.

This sequence originates from a woman in her 30s who had been exposed to COVID-19. Sequenced sample: PBMCs or T cells enriched from blood (not recorded which).

The DNA reads as follows: TGTGCCAGCAGCTCCTGGGACAGGGGTAACTATGGCTACACCTTC. Translated, this is CASSSWDRGNYGYTF. Recombination joined TRBV28 with TRBJ1-2; TRBD1 agrees with 10 junctional bases. The cysteine opens and the phenylalanine closes a CDR3 of 15 amino acids. Only the CDR3 part of the read is kept: 45 bases, read in frame from the first base. Reading the germline V gene gives CDR1 MDHEN and CDR2 SYDVKM. Trimming takes 6 bases off V and 1 base off J; junction bases not matched to a gene: 5.